This is a list of T cell receptor beta chains from one sample in a study of metastatic and nonmetastatic thyroid tumors. With MiXCR, TCRdb called clones anew from the PCR reads. The data contain roughly 98,000 clones, about 15% of them singletons. Material for sequencing was blood. These receptors all come from a female donor with papillary thyroid cancer or a benign thyroid nodule (not recorded which). Some clones in this sample may be carry-over from other donors' samples. The CDR3 runs from the conserved cysteine through the conserved F or W. D genes are given only for firm matches. A clone size is listed for some rows: how often the clone was seen (once, few, many), or a class if it is expanded.

d_gene: TRBD1
j_gene: TRBJ2-7
len: 15
v_gene: TRBV9
abundance: many
CDR3aa: CASSAGTGGMYEQYF
CDR3nt: TGTGCCAGCAGCGCAGGGACAGGGGGCATGTACGAGCAGTACTTC

d_gene: NA
j_gene: TRBJ2-7
len: 16
v_gene: TRBV11-3
abundance: many
CDR3aa: CASSLGFGRPAYEQYF
CDR3nt: TGTGCCAGCAGCTTAGGATTTGGCAGGCCAGCCTACGAGCAGTACTTC

d_gene: NA
j_gene: TRBJ2-7
len: 11
v_gene: TRBV28
abundance: many
CDR3aa: CASSLSHEQYF
CDR3nt: TGTGCCAGCAGTTTAAGTCACGAGCAGTACTTC

d_gene: NA
j_gene: TRBJ2-1
len: 14
v_gene: TRBV7-8
abundance: many
CDR3aa: CASSLWVGGDEQFF
CDR3nt: TGTGCCAGCAGCTTATGGGTAGGGGGTGATGAGCAGTTCTTC

d_gene: TRBD1
j_gene: TRBJ2-3
len: 15
v_gene: TRBV6-1
abundance: many
CDR3aa: CASTQTGGVTDTQYF
CDR3nt: TGTGCCAGCACGCAGACAGGGGGCGTCACAGATACGCAGTATTTT

d_gene: NA
j_gene: TRBJ2-3
len: 16
v_gene: TRBV28
abundance: NA
CDR3aa: CASSYVLPGSTDTQYF
CDR3nt: TGTGCCAGCAGTTATGTACTACCGGGGAGCACAGATACGCAGTATTTT

d_gene: TRBD1
j_gene: TRBJ2-1
len: 15
v_gene: TRBV28
abundance: many
CDR3aa: CASSPGTDPNNEQFF
CDR3nt: TGTGCCAGCAGTCCCGGGACAGACCCCAACAATGAGCAGTTCTTC

d_gene: NA
j_gene: TRBJ1-6
len: 16
v_gene: TRBV28
abundance: many
CDR3aa: CATQKSGGSYNSPLHF
CDR3nt: TGTGCCACTCAGAAAAGCGGAGGCTCCTATAATTCACCCCTCCACTTT

d_gene: TRBD1
j_gene: TRBJ2-5
len: 14
v_gene: TRBV6-1
abundance: many
CDR3aa: CASSPQGQGGTQYF
CDR3nt: TGTGCCAGCAGCCCTCAAGGACAGGGTGGTACCCAGTACTTC

d_gene: NA
j_gene: TRBJ1-1
len: 15
v_gene: TRBV12-3/TRBV12-4
abundance: many
CDR3aa: CASSPSPLMNTEAFF
CDR3nt: TGTGCCAGCAGTCCCAGTCCCCTCATGAACACTGAAGCTTTCTTT

d_gene: NA
j_gene: TRBJ1-2
len: 18
v_gene: TRBV5-1
abundance: NA
CDR3aa: CASSLGSRASVYNYCYTF
CDR3nt: TGCGCCAGCAGCTTGGGTAGCAGGGCGAGTGTGTATAACTATTGCTACACCTTC

d_gene: TRBD2
j_gene: TRBJ2-1
len: 17
v_gene: TRBV12-3/TRBV12-4
abundance: many
CDR3aa: CASSRPTSGVHYNEQFF
CDR3nt: TGTGCCAGCAGCCGTCCGACTAGCGGGGTCCATTACAATGAGCAGTTCTTC

d_gene: TRBD1
j_gene: TRBJ1-2
len: 14
v_gene: TRBV5-4
abundance: NA
CDR3aa: CASRPRTGDYGYTF
CDR3nt: TGTGCCAGCAGACCTCGGACAGGGGACTATGGCTACACCTTC

d_gene: NA
j_gene: TRBJ2-6
len: 16
v_gene: TRBV24-1
abundance: NA
CDR3aa: CATSDHQGTGDNVLTF
CDR3nt: TGTGCCACCAGTGACCATCAGGGAACTGGAGACAACGTCCTGACTTTC

d_gene: TRBD1
j_gene: TRBJ2-2
len: 16
v_gene: TRBV5-1
abundance: many
CDR3aa: CASSFFDRGSGGELFF
CDR3nt: TGCGCCAGCAGCTTCTTCGACAGGGGATCGGGCGGGGAGCTGTTTTTT

d_gene: NA
j_gene: TRBJ1-2
len: 15
v_gene: TRBV9
abundance: NA
CDR3aa: CASSVDSVPRYGYTF
CDR3nt: TGTGCCAGCAGCGTAGACAGCGTACCACGGTATGGCTACACCTTC

d_gene: TRBD1
j_gene: TRBJ1-2
len: 13
v_gene: TRBV7-3
abundance: many
CDR3aa: CASSNRQGSGYTF
CDR3nt: TGTGCCAGCAGTAACCGACAGGGGAGTGGCTACACCTTC

d_gene: NA
j_gene: TRBJ2-3
len: 16
v_gene: TRBV28
abundance: NA
CDR3aa: CASTSPVGGGMDTQYF
CDR3nt: TGCGCCAGCACCTCACCCGTGGGGGGGGGCATGGATACGCAGTATTTT

d_gene: TRBD2
j_gene: TRBJ2-3
len: 16
v_gene: TRBV11-2
abundance: many
CDR3aa: CASSLSPSGVSDTQYF
CDR3nt: TGTGCCAGCAGCTTAAGTCCTAGCGGGGTCTCAGATACGCAGTATTTT

d_gene: TRBD2
j_gene: TRBJ2-3
len: 16
v_gene: TRBV9
abundance: many
CDR3aa: CASSVEAGVYTDTQYF
CDR3nt: TGTGCCAGCAGCGTAGAGGCGGGGGTATACACAGATACGCAGTATTTT

d_gene: NA
j_gene: TRBJ1-4
len: 15
v_gene: TRBV15
abundance: many
CDR3aa: CATSREGGAVGKLFF
CDR3nt: TGTGCCACCAGCAGAGAAGGGGGGGCGGTTGGAAAACTGTTTTTT

d_gene: TRBD1
j_gene: TRBJ1-2
len: 16
v_gene: TRBV28
abundance: NA
CDR3aa: CASGPLGTGLIYGYTF
CDR3nt: TGTGCCAGCGGTCCCCTGGGGACAGGGCTAATATATGGCTACACCTTC

d_gene: TRBD2
j_gene: TRBJ2-7
len: 14
v_gene: TRBV7-2
abundance: NA
CDR3aa: CASSSDTSGRGQYF
CDR3nt: TGTGCCAGCAGCTCGGATACTAGCGGGAGGGGTCAGTACTTC

d_gene: NA
j_gene: TRBJ1-6
len: 14
v_gene: TRBV7-3
abundance: NA
CDR3aa: CASSLRQNNSPLHF
CDR3nt: TGTGCCAGCAGCTTGAGACAGAATAATTCACCCCTCCACTTT

d_gene: TRBD1
j_gene: TRBJ1-2
len: 14
v_gene: TRBV3-1
abundance: many
CDR3aa: CASSRLQGQGGYTF
CDR3nt: TGTGCCAGCAGCCGCCTACAGGGGCAGGGTGGCTACACCTTC

d_gene: TRBD1
j_gene: TRBJ1-6
len: 18
v_gene: TRBV27
abundance: NA
CDR3aa: CASSLLTGGFGYNSPLHF
CDR3nt: TGTGCCAGCAGCCTCTTAACAGGGGGGTTTGGGTATAATTCACCCCTCCACTTT

d_gene: TRBD1
j_gene: TRBJ2-5
len: 15
v_gene: TRBV28
abundance: many
CDR3aa: CASARRQGNVETQYF
CDR3nt: TGTGCCAGCGCGAGAAGACAGGGAAATGTGGAGACCCAGTACTTC

d_gene: NA
j_gene: TRBJ1-1
len: 13
v_gene: TRBV12-3/TRBV12-4
abundance: NA
CDR3aa: CASSGQGGTEAFF
CDR3nt: TGTGCCAGTTCCGGGCAGGGAGGAACTGAAGCTTTCTTT

d_gene: NA
j_gene: TRBJ1-1
len: 14
v_gene: TRBV6-1
abundance: many
CDR3aa: CASSFIQPNTEAFF
CDR3nt: TGTGCCAGCAGTTTTATCCAGCCGAACACTGAAGCTTTCTTT

d_gene: NA
j_gene: TRBJ1-1
len: 14
v_gene: TRBV19
abundance: few
CDR3aa: CASSIGRGNTEAFF
CDR3nt: TGTGCCAGTAGTATCGGAAGGGGCAACACTGAAGCTTTCTTT

d_gene: NA
j_gene: TRBJ1-1
len: 13
v_gene: TRBV3-1
abundance: many
CDR3aa: CASSQSVNTEAFF
CDR3nt: TGTGCCAGCAGCCAATCGGTGAACACTGAAGCTTTCTTT

d_gene: NA
j_gene: TRBJ1-4
len: 12
v_gene: TRBV3-1
abundance: many
CDR3aa: CASSQGVRRLFF
CDR3nt: TGTGCCAGCAGCCAAGGTGTACGGAGACTGTTTTTT

d_gene: NA
j_gene: TRBJ2-7
len: 14
v_gene: TRBV27
abundance: many
CDR3aa: CASSSTGGPYEQYF
CDR3nt: TGTGCCAGCAGTTCAACTGGTGGTCCCTACGAGCAGTACTTC

d_gene: NA
j_gene: TRBJ1-1
len: 13
v_gene: TRBV30
abundance: once
CDR3aa: CAWRAWGDTEAFF
CDR3nt: TGTGCCTGGAGAGCGTGGGGGGACACTGAAGCTTTCTTT

d_gene: TRBD1
j_gene: TRBJ1-1
len: 13
v_gene: TRBV20-1
abundance: many
CDR3aa: CSAPGGKNTEAFF
CDR3nt: TGCAGTGCGCCAGGGGGCAAGAACACTGAAGCTTTCTTT

d_gene: NA
j_gene: TRBJ2-1
len: 13
v_gene: TRBV9
abundance: many
CDR3aa: CASSVEGYNEQFF
CDR3nt: TGTGCCAGCAGCGTAGAGGGGTACAATGAGCAGTTCTTC

d_gene: TRBD1
j_gene: TRBJ1-6
len: 15
v_gene: TRBV12-3/TRBV12-4
abundance: few
CDR3aa: CASSRTGGGNSPIHF
CDR3nt: TGTGCCAGCAGCCGAACAGGGGGGGGAAATTCACCAATCCACTTT

d_gene: NA
j_gene: TRBJ2-3
len: 19
v_gene: TRBV4-2
abundance: NA
CDR3aa: CASSPPSGREGRCTDTQYF
CDR3nt: TGTGCCAGCAGCCCCCCCTCGGGTAGGGAAGGGCGGTGCACAGATACGCAGTATTTT

d_gene: TRBD1
j_gene: TRBJ1-3
len: 15
v_gene: TRBV20-1
abundance: many
CDR3aa: CSAPGTGSSGNTIYF
CDR3nt: TGCAGTGCTCCCGGGACAGGGAGCTCTGGAAACACCATATATTTT

d_gene: NA
j_gene: TRBJ2-2
len: 16
v_gene: TRBV20-1
abundance: NA
CDR3aa: CSDYPLSGLGAGELFF
CDR3nt: TGCAGTGACTACCCTCTATCGGGGCTGGGGGCCGGGGAGCTGTTTTTT

d_gene: TRBD1
j_gene: TRBJ1-6
len: 15
v_gene: TRBV5-1
abundance: NA
CDR3aa: CASTQGADGNSPLHF
CDR3nt: TGCGCCAGCACCCAGGGGGCGGACGGTAATTCACCCCTCCACTTT

d_gene: TRBD1
j_gene: TRBJ2-7
len: 15
v_gene: TRBV2
abundance: NA
CDR3aa: CASRHRDRGIYDQYF
CDR3nt: TGTGCCAGCAGGCACCGGGACAGGGGTATCTACGATCAGTACTTC

d_gene: NA
j_gene: TRBJ1-2
len: 14
v_gene: TRBV7-9
abundance: many
CDR3aa: CASSLGGASYGYTF
CDR3nt: TGTGCCAGCAGCTTAGGCGGCGCCAGCTATGGCTACACCTTC

d_gene: NA
j_gene: TRBJ1-3
len: 15
v_gene: TRBV15
abundance: many
CDR3aa: CATSRGNRGGNTIYF
CDR3nt: TGTGCCACCAGCAGAGGAAATAGGGGGGGAAACACCATATATTTT

d_gene: TRBD2
j_gene: TRBJ2-5
len: 14
v_gene: TRBV7-3
abundance: many
CDR3aa: CASSSTGGQETQYF
CDR3nt: TGTGCCAGCAGCTCTACGGGGGGGCAAGAGACCCAGTACTTC

d_gene: TRBD1
j_gene: TRBJ1-6
len: 14
v_gene: TRBV5-4
abundance: few
CDR3aa: CASRRDRDNSPLHF
CDR3nt: TGTGCCAGCAGGAGAGACAGGGATAATTCACCCCTCCACTTT

d_gene: NA
j_gene: TRBJ2-7
len: 15
v_gene: TRBV6-1
abundance: many
CDR3aa: CASSLYFDSSYEQYF
CDR3nt: TGTGCCAGCAGTCTCTATTTTGATAGCTCCTACGAGCAGTACTTC

d_gene: NA
j_gene: TRBJ1-1
len: 14
v_gene: TRBV6-1
abundance: few
CDR3aa: CASSNPGHLTESFF
CDR3nt: TGTGCCAGCAGTAATCCGGGACATCTCACTGAATCTTTCTTT

d_gene: TRBD1
j_gene: TRBJ2-5
len: 15
v_gene: TRBV18
abundance: few
CDR3aa: CASSPVAGGLETQYF
CDR3nt: TGTGCCAGCTCCCCAGTGGCAGGGGGCTTGGAGACCCAGTACTTC

d_gene: NA
j_gene: TRBJ2-1
len: 15
v_gene: TRBV5-1
abundance: many
CDR3aa: CASSLAPGMGNEQFF
CDR3nt: TGCGCCAGCAGCTTGGCCCCGGGGATGGGGAATGAGCAGTTCTTC

d_gene: NA
j_gene: TRBJ1-1
len: 13
v_gene: TRBV7-9
abundance: many
CDR3aa: CASSLPLNTEAFF
CDR3nt: TGTGCCAGCAGCTTACCTCTCAACACTGAAGCTTTCTTT

d_gene: NA
j_gene: TRBJ2-3
len: 12
v_gene: TRBV3-1
abundance: many
CDR3aa: CASSQYSDTQYF
CDR3nt: TGTGCCAGCAGCCAATATTCGGATACGCAGTATTTT